This TCR beta chain is drawn from a study of OX40 agonist ivuxolimab in advanced cancers. Looking at the study overall: All patients had ivuxolimab intravenously every 2 weeks at 0.01 to 10 mg/kg. Earlier treatment with anti-PD-1, anti-PD-L1 or anti-CTLA-4 was permitted, and roughly 40% had received some. Study observations and caveats: The mean number of expanded clones was higher in CD8+ T cells than in CD4+. The authors did not determine the antigen specificity of the expanded peripheral T cells.

As concerns this clone: Its matching antigen is unknown.

This table comes from immunoSEQ multiplex PCR, and its TCRdb copy is limited to in-frame clones, with some not included. The sample has tens of thousands of clones; roughly 80% are singletons. Germline values: CDR1 MNHNS, CDR2 SASEGT. Trimming removed 3 bases from V and 2 bases from J, with 9 bases in between. The CDR3 contains 14 residues. This clonotype was obtained from an adult with an advanced solid tumor such as melanoma, head and neck, liver or kidney cancer. The sequencing here drew on CD4+ or CD8+ T cells sorted from blood, taken in a trial of the OX40 agonist ivuxolimab. The chain is built from TRBV6-1 and TRBJ2-3, with D possibly matching TRBD2 (6 bases). The DNA of the CDR3 is TGTGCCAGCAGTGATTCGGGAGTCACAGATACGCAGTATTTT. Translating gives CASSDSGVTDTQYF.